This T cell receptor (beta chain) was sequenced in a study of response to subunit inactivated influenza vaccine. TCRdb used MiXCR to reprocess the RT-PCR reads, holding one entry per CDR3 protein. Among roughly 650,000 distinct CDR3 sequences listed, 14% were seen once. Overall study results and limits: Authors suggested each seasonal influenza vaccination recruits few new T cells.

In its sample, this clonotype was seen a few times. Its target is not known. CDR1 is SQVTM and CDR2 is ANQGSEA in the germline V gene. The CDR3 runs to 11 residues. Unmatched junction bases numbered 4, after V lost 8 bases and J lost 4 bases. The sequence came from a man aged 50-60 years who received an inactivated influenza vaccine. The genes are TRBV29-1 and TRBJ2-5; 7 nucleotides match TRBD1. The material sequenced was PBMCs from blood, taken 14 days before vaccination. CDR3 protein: CSYDRAETQYF. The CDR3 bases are TGCAGCTATGACAGGGCAGAGACCCAGTACTTC.